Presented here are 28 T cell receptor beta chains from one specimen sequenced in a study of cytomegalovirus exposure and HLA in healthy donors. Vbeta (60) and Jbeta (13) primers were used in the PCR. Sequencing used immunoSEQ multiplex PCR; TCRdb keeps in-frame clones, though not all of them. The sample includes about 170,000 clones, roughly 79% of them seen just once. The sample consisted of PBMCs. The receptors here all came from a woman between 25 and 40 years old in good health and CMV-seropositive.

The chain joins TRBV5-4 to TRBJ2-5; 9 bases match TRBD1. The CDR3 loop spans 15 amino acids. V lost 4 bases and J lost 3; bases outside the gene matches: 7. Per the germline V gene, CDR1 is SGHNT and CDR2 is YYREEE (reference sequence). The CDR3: CASSGAGTGKETQYF. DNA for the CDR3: TGTGCCAGCAGCGGGGCCGGGACAGGGAAAGAGACCCAGTACTTC.

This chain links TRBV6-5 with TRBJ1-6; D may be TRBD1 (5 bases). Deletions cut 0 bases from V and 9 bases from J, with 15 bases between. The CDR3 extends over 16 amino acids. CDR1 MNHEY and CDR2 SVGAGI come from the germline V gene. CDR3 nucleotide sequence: TGTGCCAGCAGTTACTCTCAGGGAGGAGCGATTTCACCCCTCCACTTT. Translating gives CASSYSQGGAISPLHF.

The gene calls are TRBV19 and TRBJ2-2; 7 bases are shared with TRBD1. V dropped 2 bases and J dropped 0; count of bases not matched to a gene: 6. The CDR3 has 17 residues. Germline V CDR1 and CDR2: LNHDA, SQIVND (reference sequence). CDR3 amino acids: CASSIIGTVPNTGELFF. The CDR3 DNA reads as TGTGCCAGTAGTATAATAGGGACAGTCCCGAACACCGGGGAGCTGTTTTTT. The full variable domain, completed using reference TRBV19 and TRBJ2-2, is DGGITQSPKYLFRKEGQNVTLSCEQNLNHDAMYWYRQDPGQGLRLIYYSQIVNDFQKGDIAEGYSVSREKKESFPLTVTSAQKNPTAFYLCASSIIGTVPNTGELFFGEGSRLTVL.

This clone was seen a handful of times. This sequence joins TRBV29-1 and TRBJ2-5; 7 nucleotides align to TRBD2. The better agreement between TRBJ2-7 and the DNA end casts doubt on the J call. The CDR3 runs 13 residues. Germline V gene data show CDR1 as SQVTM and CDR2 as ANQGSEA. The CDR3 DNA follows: TGCAGCGTTGAACGCGGGGGCTCCTACGAGCAGTACTTC. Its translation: CSVERGGSYEQYF.

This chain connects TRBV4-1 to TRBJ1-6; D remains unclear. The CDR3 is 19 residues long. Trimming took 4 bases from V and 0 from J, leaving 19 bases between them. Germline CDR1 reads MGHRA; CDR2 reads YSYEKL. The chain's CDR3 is CASSPPRLGGISYNSPLHF. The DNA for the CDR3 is TGCGCCAGCAGCCCTCCCAGACTCGGAGGAATCTCCTATAATTCACCCCTCCACTTT.

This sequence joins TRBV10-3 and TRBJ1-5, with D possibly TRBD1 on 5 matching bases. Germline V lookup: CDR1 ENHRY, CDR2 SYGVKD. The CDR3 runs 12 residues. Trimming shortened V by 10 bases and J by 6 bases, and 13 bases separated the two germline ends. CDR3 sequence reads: CATQEVGQPQHF. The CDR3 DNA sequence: TGTGCCACACAGGAAGTCGGTCAGCCCCAGCATTTT.

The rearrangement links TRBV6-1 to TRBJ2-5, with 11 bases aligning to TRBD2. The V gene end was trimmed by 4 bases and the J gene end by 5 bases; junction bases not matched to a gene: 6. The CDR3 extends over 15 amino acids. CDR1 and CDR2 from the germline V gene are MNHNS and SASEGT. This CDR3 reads CASSVTSGSAETQYF. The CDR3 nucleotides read TGTGCCAGCAGTGTCACTAGCGGGAGCGCCGAGACCCAGTACTTC.

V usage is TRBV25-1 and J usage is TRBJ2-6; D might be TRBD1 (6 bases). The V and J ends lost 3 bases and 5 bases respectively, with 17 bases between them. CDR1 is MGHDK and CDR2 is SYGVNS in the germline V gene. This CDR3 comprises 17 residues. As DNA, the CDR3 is TGTGCCAGCAGTGACATAACCTCAGGGGTCAGGGCCAACGTCCTGACTTTC. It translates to CASSDITSGVRANVLTF.

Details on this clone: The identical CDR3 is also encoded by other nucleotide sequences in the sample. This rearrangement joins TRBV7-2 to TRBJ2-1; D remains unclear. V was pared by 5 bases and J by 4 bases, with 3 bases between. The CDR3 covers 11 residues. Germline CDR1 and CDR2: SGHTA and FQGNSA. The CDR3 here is CASSPYNEQFF. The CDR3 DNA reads TGTGCCAGCAGCCCATACAATGAGCAGTTCTTC. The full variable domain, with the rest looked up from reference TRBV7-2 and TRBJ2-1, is GAGVSQSPSNKVTEKGKDVELRCDPISGHTALYWYRQSLGQGLEFLIYFQGNSAPDKSGLPSDRFSAERTGGSVSTLTIQRTQQEDSAVYLCASSPYNEQFFGPGTRLTVL.

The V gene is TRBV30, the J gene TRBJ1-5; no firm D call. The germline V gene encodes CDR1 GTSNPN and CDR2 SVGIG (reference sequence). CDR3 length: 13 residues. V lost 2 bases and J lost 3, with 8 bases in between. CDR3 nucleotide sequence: TGTGCCTGGAGTCTGGGCCCCAATCAGCCCCAGCATTTT. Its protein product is CAWSLGPNQPQHF. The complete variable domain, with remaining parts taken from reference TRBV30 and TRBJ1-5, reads SQTIHQWPATLVQPVGSPLSLECTVEGTSNPNLYWYRQAAGRGLQLLFYSVGIGQISSEVPQNLSASRPQDRQFILSSKKLLLSDSGFYLCAWSLGPNQPQHFGDGTRLSIL.

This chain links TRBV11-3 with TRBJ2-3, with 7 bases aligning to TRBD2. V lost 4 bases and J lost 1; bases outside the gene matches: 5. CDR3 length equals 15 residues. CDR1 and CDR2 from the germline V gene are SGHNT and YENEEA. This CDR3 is CASSWEGEGTDTQYF. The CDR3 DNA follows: TGTGCCAGCAGCTGGGAGGGAGAGGGCACAGATACGCAGTATTTT.

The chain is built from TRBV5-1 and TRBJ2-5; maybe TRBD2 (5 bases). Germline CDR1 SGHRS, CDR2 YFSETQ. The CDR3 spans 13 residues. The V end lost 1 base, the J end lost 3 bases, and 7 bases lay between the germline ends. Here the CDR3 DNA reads TGCGCCAGCAGCTTGATGCGGGAAGAGACCCAGTACTTC. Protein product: CASSLMREETQYF.

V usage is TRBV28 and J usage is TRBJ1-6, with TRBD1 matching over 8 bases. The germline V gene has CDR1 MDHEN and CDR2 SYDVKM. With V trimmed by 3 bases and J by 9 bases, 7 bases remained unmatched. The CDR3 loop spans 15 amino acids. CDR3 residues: CASSLSTGAGSPLHF. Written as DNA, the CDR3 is TGTGCCAGCAGTTTGTCGACAGGGGCAGGTTCACCCCTCCACTTT. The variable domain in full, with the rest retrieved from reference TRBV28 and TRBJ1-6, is DVKVTQSSRYLVKRTGEKVFLECVQDMDHENMFWYRQDPGLGLRLIYFSYDVKMKEKGDIPEGYSVSREKKERFSLILESASTNQTSMYLCASSLSTGAGSPLHFGNGTRLTVT.

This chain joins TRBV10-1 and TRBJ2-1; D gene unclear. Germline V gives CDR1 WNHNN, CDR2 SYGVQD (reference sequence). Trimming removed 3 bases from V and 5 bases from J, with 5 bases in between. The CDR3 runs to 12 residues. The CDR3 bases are TGCGCCAGCAGTGAATCGGACAATGAGCAGTTCTTC. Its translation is CASSESDNEQFF.

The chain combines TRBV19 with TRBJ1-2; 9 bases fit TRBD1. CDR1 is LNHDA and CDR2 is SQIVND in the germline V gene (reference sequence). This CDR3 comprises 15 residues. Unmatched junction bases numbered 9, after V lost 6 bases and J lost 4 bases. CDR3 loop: CASRTVDRGGYGYTF. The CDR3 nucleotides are TGTGCCAGTAGGACCGTGGACAGGGGAGGCTATGGCTACACCTTC.

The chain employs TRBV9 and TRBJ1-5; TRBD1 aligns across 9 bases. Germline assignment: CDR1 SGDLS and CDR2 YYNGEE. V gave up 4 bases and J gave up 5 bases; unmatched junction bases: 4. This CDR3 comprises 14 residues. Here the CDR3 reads CASSTTGGYQPQHF. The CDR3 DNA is TGTGCCAGCAGCACCACAGGGGGCTATCAGCCCCAGCATTTT.

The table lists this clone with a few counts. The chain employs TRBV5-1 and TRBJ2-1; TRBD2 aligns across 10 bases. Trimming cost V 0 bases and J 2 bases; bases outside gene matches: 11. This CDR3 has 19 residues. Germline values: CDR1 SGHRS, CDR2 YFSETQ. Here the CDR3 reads CASSLAETSGFSAYNEQFF. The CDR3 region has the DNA TGCGCCAGCAGCTTGGCCGAGACTAGCGGGTTCTCGGCCTACAATGAGCAGTTCTTC.

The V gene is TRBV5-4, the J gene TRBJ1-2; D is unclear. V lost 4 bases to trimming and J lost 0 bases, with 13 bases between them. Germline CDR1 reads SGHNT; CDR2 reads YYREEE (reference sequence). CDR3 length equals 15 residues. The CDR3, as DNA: TGTGCCAGCAGCAGTCAGGCAGTCACTAACTATGGCTACACCTTC. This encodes CASSSQAVTNYGYTF. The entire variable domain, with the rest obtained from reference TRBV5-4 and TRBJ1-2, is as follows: ETGVTQSPTHLIKTRGQQVTLRCSSQSGHNTVSWYQQALGQGPQFIFQYYREEENGRGNFPPRFSGLQFPNYSSELNVNALELDDSALYLCASSSQAVTNYGYTFGSGTRLTVV.

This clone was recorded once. In DNA form, the CDR3 reads TGCGCCAGCAGCTCCGGAGACAGACCGAATCTTTCCTATGGCTACACCTTC. Protein sequence: CASSSGDRPNLSYGYTF. The chain combines TRBV5-1 with TRBJ1-2; TRBD1 is a possible D gene (5 bases). CDR3 length equals 17 residues. V was trimmed by 3 bases and J by 4 bases, leaving 22 bases between them. Germline V gene data show CDR1 as SGHRS and CDR2 as YFSETQ. The variable domain in full, completed from reference TRBV5-1 and TRBJ1-2, reads KAGVTQTPRYLIKTRGQQVTLSCSPISGHRSVSWYQQTPGQGLQFLFEYFSETQRNKGNFPGRFSGRQFSNSRSEMNVSTLELGDSALYLCASSSGDRPNLSYGYTFGSGTRLTVV.

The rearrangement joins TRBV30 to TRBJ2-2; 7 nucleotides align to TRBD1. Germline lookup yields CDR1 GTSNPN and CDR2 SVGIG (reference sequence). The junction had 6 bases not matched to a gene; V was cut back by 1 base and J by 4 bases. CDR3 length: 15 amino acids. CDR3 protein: CAWSAPTGFTGELFF. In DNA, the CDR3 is TGTGCCTGGAGTGCACCGACAGGGTTCACCGGGGAGCTGTTTTTT.

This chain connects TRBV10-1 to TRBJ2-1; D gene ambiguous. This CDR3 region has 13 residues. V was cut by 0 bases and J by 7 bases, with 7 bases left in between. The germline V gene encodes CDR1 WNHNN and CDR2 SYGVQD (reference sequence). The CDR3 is CASSESRENEQFF. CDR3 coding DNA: TGCGCCAGCAGTGAGTCGCGTGAGAATGAGCAGTTCTTC.

The CDR3 spells CASSTPTPRGMNTEAFF. In DNA, the CDR3 is TGTGCCAGCAGTACACCGACCCCCCGGGGGATGAACACTGAAGCTTTCTTT. V usage is TRBV27 and J usage is TRBJ1-1; TRBD1 is a possible D gene (5 bases). The CDR3 is 17 residues long. V was cut by 5 bases and J by 0 bases, with 19 bases left in between. Per germline, CDR1 MNHEY and CDR2 SMNVEV (reference sequence).

The CDR3 sequence: CASSLEGHGRRETQYF. The CDR3 region has the DNA TGTGCCAGCAGCTTAGAGGGGCACGGCAGGCGGGAGACCCAGTACTTC. This chain joins TRBV7-9 and TRBJ2-5, with a weak D call TRBD1 (5 bases). The CDR3 has 16 residues. Trimming left V 1 base short and J 5 bases short, with 17 bases between. Looked up from germline, CDR1 is SEHNR and CDR2 is FQNEAQ (reference sequence).

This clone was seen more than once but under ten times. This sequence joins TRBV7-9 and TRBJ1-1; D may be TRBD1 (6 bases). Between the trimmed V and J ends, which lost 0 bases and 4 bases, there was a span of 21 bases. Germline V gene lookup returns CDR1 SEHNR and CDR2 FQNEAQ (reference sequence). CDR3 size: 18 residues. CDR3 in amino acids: CASSLAFGFMGAPTEAFF. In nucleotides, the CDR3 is TGTGCCAGCAGCTTAGCTTTCGGGTTTATGGGGGCCCCCACTGAAGCTTTCTTT.

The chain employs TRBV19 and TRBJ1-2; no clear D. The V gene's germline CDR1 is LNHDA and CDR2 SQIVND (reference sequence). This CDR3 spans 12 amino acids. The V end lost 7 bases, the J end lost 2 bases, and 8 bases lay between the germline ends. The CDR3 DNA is TGTGCCAGTAAAGAGGCCAACTATGGCTACACCTTC. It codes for CASKEANYGYTF.

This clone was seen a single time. The CDR3 loop reads CASSAGGSGNTIYF. The CDR3 nucleotides read TGTGCCAGCAGCGCAGGGGGGTCTGGAAACACCATATATTTT. The genes are TRBV6-5 and TRBJ1-3, with 7 positions matching TRBD1. The ends lost 6 bases at V and 1 base at J; junction bases unmatched: 3. This CDR3 comprises 14 residues. CDR1 is MNHEY, CDR2 SVGAGI, per germline.

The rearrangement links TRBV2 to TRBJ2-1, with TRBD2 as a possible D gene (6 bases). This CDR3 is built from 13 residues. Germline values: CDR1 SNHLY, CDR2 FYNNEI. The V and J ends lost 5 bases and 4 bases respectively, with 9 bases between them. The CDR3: CASSRTNYNEQFF. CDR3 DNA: TGTGCCAGCAGTCGGACTAATTACAATGAGCAGTTCTTC.

CDR3 sequence: CASSYLTSGYNEQFF. The CDR3 coding sequence is TGTGCCAGCAGTTATCTGACTAGCGGCTACAATGAGCAGTTCTTC. This sequence joins TRBV6-5 and TRBJ2-1; 9 bases line up with TRBD2. The CDR3 runs 15 residues. Germline V gene data show CDR1 as MNHEY and CDR2 as SVGAGI. The trim removed 3 bases at V and 3 bases at J, leaving 3 bases unmatched.